This T cell receptor (beta chain) was recorded in a study of beta chain features in type 1 diabetes. This CDR3 has 15 amino acids. V dropped 5 bases and J dropped 2; count of bases not matched to a gene: 3. Germline V gene data show CDR1 as SNHLY and CDR2 as FYNNEI. In its sample, this clone was seen a few times. Its specificity is not known. Reverse transcription of all isolated RNA meant that expressed TCRB transcripts were sequenced. Each sample of naive, central memory or regulatory T cells had, on average, about 3.57 million reads. Method: immunoSEQ multiplex PCR; TCRdb's copy keeps in-frame clones and lacks some. The sample carries 200,000 to 300,000 clones, about a fifth recorded once. Regarding the study as a whole: In every one of the four CD4+ subsets, TCRB CDR3s were moderately but significantly shorter in Type 1 diabetes patients. Insertions were fewer and deletions more numerous at VDJ junctions in type 1 diabetes patients.

The genes are TRBV2 and TRBJ2-3; the match to TRBD2 covers 11 bases. Specimen: naive CD4+ T cells from blood. The clonotype was recovered from a middle-aged woman with type 1 diabetes. The CDR3 coding sequence is TGTGCCAGCAGTTCGGGACTAGCGGTCACAGATACGCAGTATTTT. Its translation is CASSSGLAVTDTQYF.